This entry describes one T cell receptor beta chain. The sample originates from a study of blood T cell repertoires in COVID-19. Study context: Whether acute or convalescent, the COVID-19 samples came from the United States, Italy and Spain. Sources were T cells, B-cell-depleted T cells, or PBMCs; the material itself was cDNA or gDNA.

CDR3 size: 19 residues. After removal of 4 bases from V and 2 bases from J, the junction contained 18 bases not matched to a gene. Per germline, CDR1 SQVTM and CDR2 ANQGSEA. Per the authors' pipeline: Estimation of nucleated cell counts relied on the amplification of reference gene primers. TCRdb's table, derived via immunoSEQ multiplex PCR, lists solely in-frame clones and lacks some. D and trimming were read from the DNA, whereas the V and J calls and clone size are those reported in that table. The sample lists about 480,000 clones, about 89% occurring once. The V gene is TRBV29-1, the J gene TRBJ2-3, with 10 positions matching TRBD2. Sequencing input: peripheral blood. The receptor was derived from a woman under 40 with acute or convalescent COVID-19. Here the CDR3 reads CSVATRLAGQGGATDTQYF. Here the CDR3 DNA reads TGCAGCGTTGCTACGAGACTAGCGGGCCAGGGCGGTGCCACAGATACGCAGTATTTT.